The 15 T cell receptor beta chains listed next were all sequenced from one sample in a study of metastatic and nonmetastatic thyroid tumors. Ahead of thyroid surgery, no patient had received treatment of any kind. TCRdb reprocessed the PCR reads using MiXCR. The profile shows about 12,000 clones, 21% of them singletons. Sequenced material: adjacent normal tissue. These receptors all come from a female donor with papillary thyroid cancer or a benign thyroid nodule (not recorded which). Some clones in this sample may be carry-over from other donors' samples.

This clone is termed medium-sized (0.01 to 0.1%). The V call is TRBV6-1, the J call TRBJ2-1; D uncertain. Trimming left V 7 bases short and J 0 bases short, with 10 bases between. This CDR3 spans 14 amino acids. The germline gives CDR1 MNHNS, CDR2 SASEGT. CDR3 DNA: TGTGCCAGCATGGGCACGAGCTCCTACAATGAGCAGTTCTTC. It codes for CASMGTSSYNEQFF.

This clone has a handful of counts. The rearrangement uses TRBV6-1 and TRBJ2-1, with D unclear. This CDR3 spans 14 amino acids. V shed 6 bases and J shed 9 bases, with 18 bases lying between them. Germline values: CDR1 MNHNS, CDR2 SASEGT. The CDR3 spells CASSPFPYTSEQFF. The CDR3 DNA is TGTGCCAGCAGCCCCTTTCCCTACACCAGTGAGCAGTTCTTC.

Sample share makes this clone medium-sized. Here the CDR3 DNA reads TGCGCCAGCAGCGTGTCCCTGAACACTGAAGCTTTCTTT. Protein: CASSVSLNTEAFF. This chain links TRBV10-1 with TRBJ1-1; D remains ambiguous. The V gene's germline CDR1 is WNHNN and CDR2 SYGVQD (reference sequence). The CDR3 loop spans 13 amino acids. V lost 6 bases and J lost 0, with 8 bases in between.

This clone has more than one count but fewer than ten. This chain uses TRBV6-1 with TRBJ1-2; 8 positions match TRBD1. The length of the CDR3 is 15 residues. CDR1 MNHNS and CDR2 SASEGT come from the germline V gene. V lost 3 bases to trimming and J lost 4 bases; unmatched junction nucleotides: 7. The CDR3 nucleotides read TGTGCCAGCAGTGAGGGCAGGGGGCGCGCCTATGGCTACACCTTC. It yields the protein CASSEGRGRAYGYTF.

The table lists this clone with a few counts. The same CDR3 is also encoded by other DNA sequences in this sample. The chain employs TRBV7-8 and TRBJ2-7, with D unresolved. The CDR3 consists of 15 residues. CDR1 is SGHVS and CDR2 is FQNEAQ in the germline V gene. The ends were cut back, 1 base at V and 2 bases at J, with 12 bases in the middle. CDR3 in amino acids: CASSLGAGIAYEQYF. For the CDR3, the DNA is TGTGCCAGCAGCTTAGGGGCAGGAATAGCCTACGAGCAGTACTTC.

In its sample, this clone ranks as medium-sized. The J gene is TRBJ1-2, the V gene TRBV6-2 or TRBV6-3; the match to TRBD1 covers 8 bases. J was trimmed by 6 bases and V by 7 bases; bases with no gene match: 13. There are 15 residues in the CDR3. CDR1 is MNHEY and CDR2 is SVGEGT in the germline V gene. CDR3: CASMEILQGGHGYTF. The CDR3 bases are TGTGCCAGCATGGAGATTCTACAGGGGGGCCATGGCTACACCTTC.

In the case of this clone: Since no conserved phenylalanine or tryptophan closes the CDR3, a read error is the likely cause. The gene calls are TRBV7-8 and TRBJ1-3; D perhaps matches TRBD1 (5 bases). Germline V lookup: CDR1 SGHVS, CDR2 FQNEAQ. CDR3 length equals 16 residues. Trimming left V 3 bases short and J 3 bases short, with 15 bases between. The CDR3 DNA reads as TGTGCCAGCAGCTTCGGGGGAGGCTTAGTTGGAAACACCATATATGTT. This gives the protein CASSFGGGLVGNTIYV.

This clone occurred many times. The chain is built from TRBV9 and TRBJ1-2, with no clear D. In germline, CDR1 is SGDLS, CDR2 YYNGEE. The CDR3 extends over 15 amino acids. Trimming pared 3 bases from V and 4 bases from J, leaving 16 bases between. The CDR3 loop is CASSADGRRGYGYTF. CDR3 coding DNA: TGTGCCAGCAGCGCTGACGGACGTAGAGGCTATGGCTACACCTTC. Using reference TRBV9 and TRBJ1-2 for the parts outside the CDR3, the full variable domain is DSGVTQTPKHLITATGQRVTLRCSPRSGDLSVYWYQQSLDQGLQFLIQYYNGEERAKGNILERFSAQQFPDLHSELNLSSLELGDSALYFCASSADGRRGYGYTFGSGTRLTVV.

This clone showed up just a few times. The rearrangement links TRBV28 to TRBJ1-1; D not resolved. The CDR3 totals 14 residues. Germline V gives CDR1 MDHEN, CDR2 SYDVKM. Trimming pared 6 bases from V and 7 bases from J, leaving 18 bases between. In DNA, the CDR3 is TGTGCCAGCAGGCCGCGAGAGGCGGCCTTTGAAGCTTTCTTT. This encodes CASRPREAAFEAFF.

This chain uses TRBV30 with TRBJ2-7; 7 bases line up with TRBD1. The CDR3 consists of 17 residues. Trimming cost V 5 bases and J 5 bases; bases outside gene matches: 21. Germline V lookup: CDR1 GTSNPN, CDR2 SVGIG (reference sequence). CDR3 coding DNA: TGTGCCTGGGTTCCTTATATGAGACAGGGTATTTTCGACGAGCAGTACTTC. The encoded protein is CAWVPYMRQGIFDEQYF.

The chain employs TRBV20-1 and TRBJ1-2, with 7 bases lining up with TRBD1. Germline V gives CDR1 DFQATT, CDR2 SNEGSKA (reference sequence). V lost 8 bases, J lost 6 bases, and 18 bases stayed unmatched. This CDR3 spans 15 amino acids. CDR3 bases: TGCAGTTCTAAACAGGGGAACAAATGGGTCCATGGCTACACCTTC. It yields the protein CSSKQGNKWVHGYTF.

V usage is TRBV3-1 and J usage is TRBJ2-7; D is ambiguous. V dropped 8 bases and J dropped 3 bases, with 8 bases sitting between them. Germline CDR1 and CDR2: LGHDT and YNNKEL (reference sequence). The CDR3 spans 11 residues. CDR3 amino acids: CASFQDYEQYF. The CDR3 DNA reads TGTGCCAGCTTCCAAGACTACGAGCAGTACTTC.

This clone has more than one count but fewer than ten. The rearrangement links TRBV6-1 to TRBJ2-7; 9 nucleotides agree with TRBD1. Germline CDR1 reads MNHNS; CDR2 reads SASEGT. V lost 1 base, J lost 4 bases, and 5 bases stayed unmatched. CDR3 length: 15 amino acids. The CDR3 DNA reads TGTGCCAGCAGTGAAGAAATACAGGGGGCATACGAGCAGTACTTC. Its protein product is CASSEEIQGAYEQYF.

This clone was recorded many times. The chain links TRBV7-2 to TRBJ2-5, with D maybe TRBD2 (7 bases). The CDR3 extends over 17 amino acids. Germline CDR1 is SGHTA and CDR2 is FQGNSA. Trimming shortened V by 4 bases and J by 4 bases, and 22 bases separated the two germline ends. The CDR3 region has the DNA TGTGCCAGCAGCTCCTTAGGGTGGGGAGGGGGTGGAGAGACCCAGTACTTC. This gives the protein CASSSLGWGGGGETQYF.

The table lists this clone with a few counts. This rearrangement joins TRBV6-1 to TRBJ2-1, with TRBD2 identical over 11 bases. Germline V lookup: CDR1 MNHNS, CDR2 SASEGT. V gave up 7 bases and J gave up 4 bases; unmatched junction bases: 6. The CDR3 consists of 15 residues. The CDR3 DNA reads as TGTGCCAGCACCCCGATAGCGGGAGGGTACAATGAGCAGTTCTTC. Translated: CASTPIAGGYNEQFF.